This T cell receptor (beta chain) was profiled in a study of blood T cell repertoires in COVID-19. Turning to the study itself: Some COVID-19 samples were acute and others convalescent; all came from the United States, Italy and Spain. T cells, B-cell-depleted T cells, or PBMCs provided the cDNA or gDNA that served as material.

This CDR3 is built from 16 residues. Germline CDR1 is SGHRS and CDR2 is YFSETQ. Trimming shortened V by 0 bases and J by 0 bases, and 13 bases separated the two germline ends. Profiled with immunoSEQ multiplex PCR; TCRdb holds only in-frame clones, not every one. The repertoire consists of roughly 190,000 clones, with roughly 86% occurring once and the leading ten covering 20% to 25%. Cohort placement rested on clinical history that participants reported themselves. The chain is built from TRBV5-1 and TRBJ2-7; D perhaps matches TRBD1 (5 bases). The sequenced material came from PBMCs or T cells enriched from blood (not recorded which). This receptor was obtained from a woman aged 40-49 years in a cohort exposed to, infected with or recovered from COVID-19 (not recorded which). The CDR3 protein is CASSLDRSRSSYEQYF. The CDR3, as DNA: TGCGCCAGCAGCTTGGACAGGAGCAGGAGCTCCTACGAGCAGTACTTC.